Following are 24 T cell receptor beta chains from one sample sequenced in a study of tumor-infiltrating lymphocytes in primary liver carcinoma. Both blood RNA, taken from unsorted whole blood, and germline DNA were extracted. The investigators made TCR beta cDNA from about 0.45 ug total RNA, using a constant-region primer. Libraries for TCR beta were built through three nested multiplex PCR rounds, which together made up a slightly modified ARM-PCR procedure. A C-beta reverse primer was combined with TRBV1-TRBV30 forward primers in the first two PCR rounds, and each round had 10 cycles. One entry per CDR3 protein, called by TCRdb with MiXCR from the multiplex PCR reads. Of 300,000 to 400,000 distinct CDR3 sequences in the sample, about 65% were seen once. Sequenced: peripheral blood. These receptor sequences come from a man in his forties with primary liver carcinoma and hepatitis B virus infection.

The rearrangement joins TRBV24-1 to TRBJ2-1; tentatively, D is TRBD1 (6 bases). V lost 3 bases, J lost 10 bases, and 6 bases lay in between. CDR1 is KGHDR and CDR2 is SFDVKD in the germline V gene. There are 11 residues in the CDR3. CDR3 nucleotides: TGTGCCACCAGTGATGGGACAGAGCAGTTCTTC. It codes for CATSDGTEQFF.

The rearrangement uses TRBV4-1 and TRBJ2-6, with 7 nucleotides matching TRBD2. J lost 0 bases, V lost 8 bases, and 10 bases had no gene match. The germline CDR1 and CDR2 sequences are MGHRA and YSYEKL. CDR3 length: 17 residues. CDR3 DNA sequence: TGCGCCAGCGTCCGGGGGGAGTTGATCTCTGGGGCCAACGTCCTGACTTTC. Translated, it gives CASVRGELISGANVLTF.

In regard to this clonotype: One end of the junction is discordant with germline, which a read error may explain. This chain connects TRBV6-5 to TRBJ2-3, with unresolved D. CDR3 length: 14 amino acids. Germline assignment: CDR1 MNHEY and CDR2 SVGAGI. The CDR3 nucleotides read TGTGCCAGCAGATACAGCGAGAATACAGATACGCAATATTTT. This sequence encodes CASRYSENTDTQYF.

As to this clonotype: One end of the junction fails to match germline, which may point to a read error. The chain has TRBV7-9 and TRBJ2-3, with TRBD2 matching 9 bases. Germline V CDR1 and CDR2: SEHNR, FQNEAQ (reference sequence). The CDR3 sequence is 14 residues long. The CDR3 reads CAGGTSSSTDAQYF. CDR3 DNA: TGTGCCGGGGGGACTAGCTCGAGCACAGATGCGCAGTATTTT.

As regards this clonotype: One junction end disagrees with the germline gene, perhaps due to a read error. V is TRBV11-2 and J is TRBJ2-5, with 8 bases identical to TRBD1. The V gene's germline CDR1 is SGHAT and CDR2 FQNNGV. The CDR3 consists of 14 residues. The CDR3: CAGSFSGGAETQYF. In DNA, the CDR3 is TGTGCCGGCAGCTTCTCAGGGGGCGCTGAGACCCAGTACTTC.

With respect to this clonotype: The junction and the germline gene differ at one end; a read error may be behind it. The rearrangement joins TRBV9 to TRBJ1-3, with D unclear. The length of the CDR3 is 14 residues. In germline, CDR1 is SGDLS, CDR2 YYNGEE. The DNA for the CDR3 is TGTGCCAGTAGCGTTTGGGACTCTGGAAACACCATATATTTT. As protein: CASSVWDSGNTIYF.

The V gene is TRBV4-1, the J gene TRBJ2-7; D possibly corresponds to TRBD2 (5 bases). Trimming took 0 bases from V and 2 from J, leaving 11 bases between them. There are 15 residues in the CDR3. Germline CDR1 is MGHRA and CDR2 is YSYEKL. The CDR3 bases are TGCGCCAGCAGCCAAGAACAGCGGATAACCTACGAGCAGTACTTC. It yields the protein CASSQEQRITYEQYF.

The rearrangement uses TRBV28 and TRBJ2-2; TRBD1 or TRBD2 may be the D gene (5 bases each). Trimming left V 3 bases short and J 10 bases short, with 15 bases between. Germline V lookup: CDR1 MDHEN, CDR2 SYDVKM. The CDR3 is made up of 14 amino acids. CDR3 in DNA: TGTGCCAGCAGTTTGGGACGGGGCTCCGTGGAGCTGTTTTTT. It is translated as CASSLGRGSVELFF.

This clonotype was seen a few times. V is TRBV7-9 and J is TRBJ2-3; the D gene could be TRBD1 or TRBD2 (5 bases each). Germline CDR1 is SEHNR and CDR2 is FQNEAQ (reference sequence). The CDR3 covers 15 residues. Trimming removed 2 bases at V and 2 bases at J, with 11 bases between. The CDR3 sequence: CASSLSQGPTDTQYF. The CDR3, as DNA: TGTGCCAGCAGCTTATCTCAGGGACCCACAGATACGCAGTATTTT.

Concerning this clonotype itself: Being one base from a much bigger clone, this may be a read error. As DNA, the CDR3 is TGTGCCAGCAGCCAAGAATATACTAGCGGACCCTACGAGCAGTACTTC. It translates to CASSQEYTSGPYEQYF. The chain uses TRBV4-2 and TRBJ2-7; 8 bases agree with TRBD2. Germline V lookup: CDR1 LGHNA, CDR2 YNFKEQ. Trimming cost V 0 bases and J 2 bases; bases outside gene matches: 6. The CDR3 totals 16 residues.

For this clonotype: A much more abundant neighbour one base away suggests this may be a read error. The V call is TRBV6-6, the J call TRBJ2-1, with 8 bases aligning to TRBD2. V lost 2 bases and J lost 6; bases outside the gene matches: 6. The CDR3 runs to 15 residues. Germline CDR1 reads MNHNY; CDR2 reads SVGAGI (reference sequence). For the CDR3, the DNA is TGTGCCAGCAGTTACAGCGTAGCGGGATCCAATGAGCAGTTCTTC. Encoded protein: CASSYSVAGSNEQFF.

In regard to this clonotype: The junction and the germline gene differ at one end; a read error may be behind it. The rearrangement links TRBV11-2 to TRBJ1-6, with D uncertain. CDR3 length equals 16 residues. The germline V gene encodes CDR1 SGHAT and CDR2 FQNNGV. The CDR3 protein is CASSTDSSSYNSPLRF. The CDR3 DNA reads TGTGCCAGCAGCACCGATTCAAGCTCCTATAATTCTCCCCTCCGCTTT. The whole variable domain, filled in from reference TRBV11-2 and TRBJ1-6, reads EAGVAQSPRYKIIEKRQSVAFWCNPISGHATLYWYQQILGQGPKLLIQFQNNGVVDDSQLPKDRFSAERLKGVDSTLKIQPAKLEDSAVYLCASSTDSSSYNSPLRFGNGTRLTVT.

The chain couples TRBV10-2 to TRBJ2-1, with TRBD2 identical over 10 bases. The ends lost 4 bases at V and 12 bases at J; junction bases unmatched: 12. Germline loops: CDR1 WSHSY, CDR2 SAAADI. The CDR3 is 15 residues long. This chain's CDR3 is CASSVQRGGPDGQFF. The CDR3 DNA reads TGCGCCAGCAGTGTCCAGCGGGGGGGGCCGGATGGGCAGTTCTTC.

The chain recombines TRBV11-3 with TRBJ2-7; 7 bases are a match to TRBD1. CDR3 length equals 12 residues. The V gene end was trimmed by 9 bases and the J gene end by 4 bases; junction bases not matched to a gene: 6. From germline, CDR1 is SGHNT and CDR2 YENEEA. CDR3 amino acids: CASAKDRYEQYF. The DNA for the CDR3 is TGTGCCAGTGCAAAGGACAGGTACGAGCAGTACTTC.

Worth noting for this clonotype: The conserved closing phenylalanine or tryptophan is absent in this CDR3, likely reflecting a read error. The chain recombines TRBV7-3 with TRBJ2-2, with D possibly matching TRBD2 (5 bases). The CDR3 sequence is 14 residues long. V was clipped by 4 bases and J by 1 base, with 7 bases between them. CDR1 is SGHTA and CDR2 is FQGTGA in the germline V gene. CDR3 in amino acids: CASSSTRNTGELFL. The CDR3 region has the DNA TGTGCCAGCAGCTCAACTAGGAACACCGGGGAGCTGTTTCTT.

Notes on this clonotype: The conserved phenylalanine or tryptophan normally closing the CDR3 is absent here, so this likely arose from a read error. The J gene is TRBJ2-6, the V gene TRBV5-5; no definite D call. CDR3 length equals 15 residues. Germline lookup yields CDR1 SGHKS and CDR2 YYEKEE (reference sequence). CDR3 region: CVSSSTSSGANVLTS. CDR3 nucleotide sequence: TGTGTCAGCAGTTCAACGAGCTCTGGGGCCAACGTCCTGACTTCC.

In regard to this clonotype: One end of the junction is discordant with germline, which a read error may explain. The rearrangement uses TRBV11-2 and TRBJ2-5, with 7 bases fitting TRBD1. CDR1 and CDR2 (germline): SGHAT, FQNNGV. This CDR3 comprises 12 residues. CDR3 sequence reads: CAISPTGESQHF. The CDR3 region has the DNA TGTGCCATCAGCCCAACAGGGGAGAGCCAGCACTTC.

Turning to this clonotype: This may come from a read error, since a much larger clone is one base off. The chain has TRBV10-2 and TRBJ2-2; tentative D call: TRBD2 (5 bases). CDR1 is WSHSY, CDR2 SAAADI, per germline. CDR3 size: 16 residues. The DNA of the CDR3 is TGCGCCGGCAGTGGTGTAGCGACCGCGAACACCGGGGAGCTGTTTTTT. It is translated as CAGSGVATANTGELFF.

This rearrangement joins TRBV11-2 to TRBJ2-7, with D unclear. The CDR3 spans 14 residues. Germline-derived CDR1 and CDR2 are SGHAT and FQNNGV. CDR3 DNA sequence: TGTGCCGGCAGCTTAGGTGACATGGGTAGGGAGCAGTACGTC. It encodes CAGSLGDMGREQYV.

The V call is TRBV28, the J call TRBJ2-7; the match to TRBD2 covers 7 bases. Germline assignment: CDR1 MDHEN and CDR2 SYDVKM. The CDR3 has 15 amino acids. V trimming: 4 bases; J trimming: 3 bases; junction bases outside the gene matches: 9. The CDR3 region has the DNA TGTGCCAGCAGTTCTCTGGAGCGGGGCTACTACGAGCAGTACTTC. This encodes CASSSLERGYYEQYF.

V usage is TRBV29-1 and J usage is TRBJ2-2; D is unclear. CDR3 length: 13 residues. Trimming removed 6 bases from V and 4 bases from J, with 12 bases in between. Germline V gene sequence: CDR1 SQVTM, CDR2 ANQGSEA. CDR3 DNA sequence: TGCAGCGTCCGGGCTATCGGCACCGGGGAGCTGTTTTTT. Its translation is CSVRAIGTGELFF.

This clonotype was counted many times. The J gene is TRBJ1-1, the V gene TRBV4-3; D not certain. CDR1 is LGHNA, CDR2 YSLEER, per germline. Trimming removed 5 bases at V and 4 bases at J, with 8 bases between. The CDR3 has 12 residues. The CDR3 bases are TGCGCCAGCAGCAACCTGGGCACTGAAGCTTTCTTT. Its translation is CASSNLGTEAFF.

A word on this clonotype: A much larger clone lies one base from this, so it may be a read error. The chain links TRBV6-5 to TRBJ1-1; 10 bases agree with TRBD1. The V gene end was trimmed by 4 bases and the J gene end by 2 bases; junction bases not matched to a gene: 4. Looked up from germline, CDR1 is MNHEY and CDR2 is SVGAGI. The CDR3 has 15 residues. The CDR3 is CASSLTGGINTEAFF. The CDR3, as DNA: TGTGCCAGCAGTTTGACAGGGGGCATAAACACTGAAGCTTTCTTT.

This clonotype was observed a few times. This chain connects TRBV5-1 to TRBJ2-1; TRBD2 matches at 13 bases. Germline V gene lookup returns CDR1 SGHRS and CDR2 YFSETQ. The CDR3 length is 13 residues. The CDR3 protein is CGSGTSGTNEQFF. CDR3 DNA sequence: TGCGGAAGCGGGACTAGCGGGACCAATGAGCAGTTCTTC.